These T cell receptor beta chains were read from a single sample in a study of neurological immune-mediated disorders. One entry per CDR3 protein results from TCRdb running MiXCR on the 5' RACE reads. Of around 68,000 distinct CDR3 sequences in the sample, under 5% were seen once. Source material: PBMCs. The receptors come from a man aged 50 to 60 with multiple sclerosis. Both conserved end residues are part of each CDR3. Expanded clones are given a class, and other clones once, few, many or no size at all.

J gene | V gene | clone size | CDR3 protein
TRBJ1-5 | TRBV20-1 | many | CSAKDTSNQPQHF
TRBJ2-4 | TRBV20-1 | many | CSAPRGEAKNIQYF
TRBJ2-1 | TRBV5-1 | NA | CASRTSSYNEQFF
TRBJ2-1 | TRBV7-2 | many | CASSIRTSGGNEQFF
TRBJ1-1 | TRBV15 | many | CATRGTGGTEAFF
TRBJ2-1 | TRBV6-6 | many | CASSFLSNEQFF
TRBJ1-5 | TRBV5-6 | many | CASSSAIGTGASPQHF
TRBJ2-2 | TRBV7-9 | many | CASSNSNTGELFF
TRBJ1-2 | TRBV5-1 | many | CASTFENGYGYTF
TRBJ1-5 | TRBV7-2 | many | CASSPHPGSSNQPQNF
TRBJ1-1 | TRBV20-1 | few | CSAALQGPAFF
TRBJ1-3 | TRBV7-2 | many | CASSLEGRKTIYF
TRBJ2-6 | TRBV10-3 | few | CAIRGTGAGAKVLTF
TRBJ2-1 | TRBV5-6 | many | CASSLVTGSSLNEQFF
TRBJ1-4 | TRBV4-1 | many | CASSQDFWPRSNEKLFF
TRBJ1-5 | TRBV7-2 | few | CASSTRKGDQPQHF
TRBJ2-5 | TRBV5-1 | many | CASSSLGTPQETQYF
TRBJ2-7 | TRBV10-3 | many | CAISQSGGNYYEQYF
TRBJ2-1 | TRBV6-5 | many | CASYGTGAYNEQFF
TRBJ2-3 | TRBV4-3 | many | CASSLSGGGADTQYF
TRBJ2-7 | TRBV5-1 | many | CASSLGGTYYEQYF
TRBJ2-2 | TRBV20-1 | NA | CSAIKTGSTGELFF